This T cell receptor (beta chain) came from a study of blood T cells in healthy people across ages. Study observations and caveats: Among long-lived donors, naive CD4+ cells were more numerous and diversity higher than in aged donors.

This CDR3 has 14 amino acids. Germline V gene lookup returns CDR1 SGHRS and CDR2 YFSETQ. Trimming cost V 2 bases and J 2 bases, with 10 bases left between them. With respect to this clonotype: The antigen remains unidentified.

Combining a sample-barcoded 5' primer with a J-beta primer mix, a second PCR ran for roughly 6 to 11 cycles. Each cDNA molecule, via a template-switch adaptor with 12 random nucleotides, was tagged. CDR3-containing paired-end reads numbered at least 2.5 million in each sample. Each CDR3 protein gets one entry after TCRdb re-called the 5' RACE reads with MiXCR. The table lists about 570,000 distinct CDR3 sequences, about 26% of them singletons. The chain joins TRBV5-1 to TRBJ1-1; weak D call: TRBD1 (6 bases). The specimen was blood. This sequence originates from a woman aged 70-85 years in good health. The CDR3 region has the DNA TGCGCCAGCAGCTTACTGGGGGCTAACACTGAAGCTTTCTTT. This gives the protein CASSLLGANTEAFF.